The present T cell receptor (beta chain) was sequenced within a study of CD8 T cell repertoires and HIV-1 epitope variants. Sequencing used immunoSEQ multiplex PCR; TCRdb keeps in-frame clones, though not all of them. The sample holds more than 85,000 clones, roughly four fifths seen once. Germline V CDR1 and CDR2: SGHVS, FNYEAQ. The CDR3 runs to 16 residues. V lost 5 bases and J 0 bases, leaving 14 bases between the germline ends. This clone was observed a few times. This sequence originates from a male donor with HIV. Sequencing input: uncultured baseline CD8+ T cells from peripheral blood mononuclear cells (PBMCs). This chain links TRBV7-6 with TRBJ2-1, with unresolved D. The chain's CDR3 is CASSGIKWSSYNEQFF. The CDR3 coding sequence is TGTGCCAGCAGCGGGATCAAGTGGAGCTCCTACAATGAGCAGTTCTTC.